The present T cell receptor (beta chain) was sequenced within a study of blood T cell repertoires in COVID-19. As processed by the authors: Nucleated cell counts were estimated from reference gene primer amplification. Assay used: immunoSEQ multiplex PCR; TCRdb lists only in-frame clones, some missing. The DNA gave D and trimming, while V, J and clone size come from that table. There are 150,000 or so clones in the sample; 80% to 90% occur only once, and 15% lies in the top ten. The germline V and J ends were trimmed by 4 bases and 6 bases, with 12 bases remaining between them. This CDR3 region has 13 residues. Looked up from germline, CDR1 is MNHEY and CDR2 is SVGAGI.

The sequence was obtained from a man aged 45-65 years who had recovered from COVID-19. The sample consisted of PBMCs or T cells enriched from blood (not recorded which). The chain couples TRBV6-5 to TRBJ1-1; D is unresolved. CDR3 protein: CASSLSEESEAFF. CDR3 DNA sequence: TGTGCCAGCAGTTTATCAGAGGAGTCTGAAGCTTTCTTT.